A single sample is the source of the 4 T cell receptor beta chains below, sequenced in a study of shared clonotypes between healthy human individuals. Profiling relied on immunoSEQ multiplex PCR, and the TCRdb table lists in-frame clones only, not all of them. The sample includes 2 million to 2.5 million clones, 95% seen only once; the top ten take roughly 0.13%. Material for sequencing was naive CD4+ T cells sorted from blood. Specified subset: CD45RA+ positively selected. The origin of the receptors is a man younger than 35 in good health.

The chain recombines TRBV7-6 with TRBJ2-5; D not certain. Trimming removed 5 bases at V and 4 bases at J, with 17 bases between. The CDR3 contains 15 residues. Germline lookup yields CDR1 SGHVS and CDR2 FNYEAQ. Here the CDR3 reads CASSVTRFSGETQYF. CDR3 in DNA: TGTGCCAGCAGCGTAACCCGCTTTTCAGGAGAGACCCAGTACTTC.

This chain links TRBV4-3 with TRBJ2-4; 13 bases map to TRBD2. Germline loops: CDR1 LGHNA, CDR2 YSLEER. The length of the CDR3 is 19 residues. With V trimmed by 0 bases and J by 1 base, 6 bases remained unmatched. CDR3 in amino acids: CASSQDPLAGGPAKNIQYF. The CDR3 region has the DNA TGCGCCAGCAGCCAAGATCCACTAGCGGGAGGGCCGGCCAAAAACATTCAGTACTTC.

This clone was recorded only once. This chain joins TRBV7-2 and TRBJ2-4; D ambiguous. Germline lookup yields CDR1 SGHTA and CDR2 FQGNSA. V was trimmed by 4 bases and J by 3 bases, leaving 10 bases between them. CDR3 length equals 14 residues. CDR3 nucleotide sequence: TGTGCCAGCAGCTCCCGGTTCGACAAAAACATTCAGTACTTC. Its protein is CASSSRFDKNIQYF.

The V gene is TRBV6-1, the J gene TRBJ1-2; D ambiguous. The CDR3 runs to 11 residues. The germline V gene encodes CDR1 MNHNS and CDR2 SASEGT. Trimming removed 3 bases from V and 8 bases from J, with 7 bases in between. CDR3 in amino acids: CASSDQFGYTF. In nucleotides, the CDR3 is TGTGCCAGCAGTGATCAATTCGGCTACACCTTC.